This T cell receptor (beta chain) was captured by sequencing in a study of STAT5B mutations in CD4+ large granular lymphocyte leukemia. Findings of the study overall: Main leukemic clonotypes were patient-specific, but roughly 25% appeared at low frequency elsewhere. TRBV06-family usage was enriched in top patient clones (8/27) versus controls (2/35).

Buffy coats from healthy blood donors served as controls. Trimming stripped 2 bases from V and 5 bases from J, with 10 bases between. The CDR3 runs to 13 residues. Germline loops: CDR1 SGDLS, CDR2 YYNGEE. Under the authors' procedure: Productive clonotypes were detectable down to 2.59 x 10-5 frequency. The data were produced by immunoSEQ multiplex PCR, yet TCRdb's version contains in-frame clones alone and is incomplete. The DNA was the basis for D and trimming; V, J and clone size are from that table. The profile covers fewer than 40,000 clones, with roughly two thirds appearing a single time and roughly 0.47% taken by the ten largest. A remark on this clone: The target antigen is unknown.

Sequenced material: CD4+ T cells from blood buffy coats. This receptor was taken from a human donor in good health. V is TRBV9 and J is TRBJ1-1; possibly TRBD1 for D (6 bases). The CDR3 protein is CASSVGAGTEAFF. CDR3 sequence (DNA): TGTGCCAGCAGCGTGGGGGCAGGGACTGAAGCTTTCTTT.